This T cell receptor beta chain was captured by sequencing in a study of cytomegalovirus exposure and HLA in healthy donors (dated by TCRdb to about 2017). The study in broad terms: An earlier analysis of roughly 630 of the donors reported more than 250 Gb of sequence data and around 120 million unique TCR beta sequences from roughly 200 million T cells. Across approximately 400 genotyped donors of the cohort, an average of roughly 250,000 unique TCR beta nucleotide sequences per donor were sequenced, and roughly a sixth of those sequences were non-productive. An early release covering about 600 HLA-typed donors comprised roughly 300 gigabases of sequencing data and approximately 80 million unique TCR sequences. Of the roughly 420 genotyped donors, less than 90% were placed in the genetic ancestry cluster associated with self-reported Caucasian donors. Rather than drawing on any new phenotypic data, the later analysis identified candidate immune exposures from TCR beta sequences and the way those sequences occurred across donors. In addition to the first cohort of 650 to 800 subjects, a separate validation cohort of 100 to 150 different subjects was used. Typing coverage differed by locus: A, B, C, DRB1 and DQB1 were typed in roughly 629-630 donors, DQA1 in 522, DPA1 in around 580, and DPB1 in 472. A later genetic analysis took genome-wide SNP genotypes for about 60% of the roughly 670 donors and used that subset as a discovery cohort. Donor age, sex, ethnicity and CMV serostatus were collected together with the repertoire data. The study aimed to test whether signatures of past pathogen exposure could be identified by cataloging public T cell receptors. In an earlier analysis of 587 of the donors, high-throughput TCR beta sequencing was used to judge whether each TCR beta V gene segment behaved as functional or pseudogenic. Four or five DR-DQ haplotypes were treated as single units for association and clustering because of strong linkage in the cohort. The T cell repertoires of 666 subjects were profiled by immunosequencing and related to cytomegalovirus serostatus. In a later analysis, previously published TCR beta repertoires from 670 or so donors were re-analyzed and high-resolution HLA genotyping was added so that TCR occurrence patterns could be studied. To predict cytomegalovirus infection status, the study brought together high-throughput TCR immunosequencing, statistical association of individual TCRs with disease status, and machine learning. HLA typing included class I and class II loci at four-digit resolution. All discovery cohort repertoires had been generated on a single sequencing platform.

A note on this clone: The antigen this receptor binds is unknown. No much larger clonotype is one base removed from it; base qualities were not supplied.

Receptors were amplified or captured by the immunoSEQ multiplex PCR assay. For the multiplex PCR, a mixture combining 60 forward primers for TCR Vbeta segments and 13 reverse primers for TCR Jbeta segments was used. Amplification of the CDR3 region of rearranged TCR beta genes was performed with a multiplex PCR assay on genomic DNA. Amplified TCR beta libraries were sequenced as 87-base-pair reads on the Illumina HiSeq System. As for the authors' bioinformatics: A later analysis counted around 72 million unique TCR beta chains across the 666 repertoires, and around 12 million of these chains were shared by at least two donors. To remove PCR and sequencing errors, raw reads were error-corrected and collapsed into unique sequences using a nearest-neighbor algorithm that merged closely related sequences. CDR3 sequences were aligned to IMGT reference sequences to assign V, D and J gene segments. For a sequence to be retained, at least a six-nucleotide match to both a V gene segment and a J gene segment was required. A rearrangement counted as productive if the CDR3 had no stop codons and remained in frame with V and J, and every other rearrangement counted as non-productive. CDR3 was defined according to IMGT convention as the region running from the second conserved V-encoded cysteine to the conserved J-encoded phenylalanine. The earlier analysis of 500 to 750 of the donors excluded any sequence lacking an unambiguous match to a single V gene segment. An earlier analysis of a few hundred of the donors classified V segments as functional when productive rearrangements were above 56.7% and as segregating when the standard deviation between donors was above 5%. A statistical classification framework was built for diagnosing cytomegalovirus status from the catalog of TCR beta chain sequences. V and J gene assignment, in a later analysis, came from comparing TCR nucleotide sequences with IMGT/GENE-DB human TR gene sequences. Using the TCRdist pipeline, a later analysis assigned CDR3 sequences along with most-parsimonious VDJ recombination scenarios. In a later analysis, each TCR beta chain was defined by its CDR3 amino acid sequence together with its V-gene family, and reads without a unique V-gene family were excluded. As a way to deal with suspected cross-contamination and a sequencing artifact, a later analysis dropped roughly 620 nucleotide sequences that were highly shared and had low generation probability. In a later analysis, a clonal expansion index was calculated for each public chain from normalized within-repertoire ranks of inferred template counts. In a later analysis, generation probabilities were computed using a VDJ recombination model fitted to out-of-frame rearrangements, and the results were checked against IGoR. Hypergeometric tests were used in a later analysis to score TCR-TCR, TCR-HLA and TCR-CMV co-occurrence, with a repertoire-size bias correction applied to the TCR pairs. To estimate false discovery rates, a later analysis permuted the HLA or CMV assignments 20 times. In a later analysis, co-occurring TCRs were grouped using DBSCAN, and TCRdist sequence similarity was added for clustering within HLA-allele-positive subsets. Repertoires with fewer than 30,000 or more than 120,000 public chains were left out of co-occurrence clustering, as were about 5 repertoires with anomalous nucleotide sharing. TCRdb took this table from immuneACCESS and kept in-frame rearrangements with V and J called. Such tables lack part of the clones; where checked against another copy, unresolved V genes explain under half of the gap, and the rest is unexplained. V and J calls and clone size are those listed in that table; D and trimming were worked out from the DNA. The table for this sample lists 85,000 to 100,000 clones; roughly three fifths of them were counted only once. About 5.9% of the sample rests with the top ten.

Here V drops 6 bases and J drops 6 bases, and the junction holds 5 bases not matched to any gene. In the germline V gene, CDR1 corresponds to SNHLY and CDR2 to FYNNEI. Including cysteine and phenylalanine, the CDR3 has 12 amino acids. Only the CDR3 region is kept as DNA, spanning 36 bases read in frame from base 1. General conclusions and limits of the study: In a later analysis, several top co-occurrence clusters were reported to appear linked to parvovirus B19, influenza, CMV and Epstein-Barr virus. Correlated functional status among segregating V segments might reflect linkage disequilibrium, but an unknown experimental factor could not be ruled out. A later genetic analysis associated a missense DCLRE1C variant with V-gene and J-gene trimming of TCR beta chains, and an independent cohort replicated the association. Three of the identified cytomegalovirus-associated TCR beta chains were confirmed in vitro to be specific for cytomegalovirus antigens. A later analysis associated about 18,000 TCR beta sequences with specific HLA alleles at a false discovery rate of 0.05. A later analysis found that TCR association rates varied across HLA loci, with DRB1 alleles showing the most associated TCRs and HLA-C alleles the fewest. Because the 87-base-pair reads could not distinguish some IMGT-functional V segments, including TRBV6-2 and TRBV6-3, those segments were excluded. Some 16 rarely observed V segments, including chromosome 9 orphons, were excluded from the earlier analysis of a few hundred of the donors because counts were too low. According to a later analysis, most CMV-associated TCR beta chains appeared to be HLA-restricted, and the HLA associations seemed to be driven largely by CMV exposure. Assigning TCR associations to individual alleles was difficult when HLA alleles, especially DR and DQ, strongly co-occurred. This cohort had only TCR beta chains sequenced, and the lack of alpha or paired-chain data limited which features could be detected. The sequencing pipeline was judged likely to have produced a cluster of highly shared sequence variants as a technical artifact. According to the authors, the approach could potentially be generalized to other disease states and immunological phenotypes. In a later analysis, HLA-associated TCR beta chains showed more clonal expansion and lower generation probabilities than non-associated chains that were equally common. While some public TCRs were present in many individuals, most TCR sequences turned up only very rarely across donors. Sequencing depth was assumed to be roughly uniform across donors in the presence/absence analyses, though that assumption may not hold. For the cohort, immune exposure information was limited to CMV serostatus. A further reported finding was that TCR beta sequences accurately predicted the HLA-A and HLA-B alleles for most subjects in the first cohort. The classifier was reported to diagnose cytomegalovirus status with high specificity and sensitivity in both the original and validation cohorts. A total of 164 TCR beta chains were listed by the study as associated with cytomegalovirus. In an earlier analysis of some 550 of the donors, most TCR beta V segments were observed in productive rearrangements about 87% or about 30% of the time, broadly matching IMGT annotations. In a later genetic analysis, fewer N-insertions in productive TCRs were reported among donors in an Asian-associated ancestry cluster than the approximately 630-donor mean. Because HLA typing was unavailable for some donors at each locus, only the typed subset was used in association tests.

The cohort comprised hundreds of healthy bone marrow donors. At the time of sampling, every cohort member was nominally healthy, though immune exposures that went unrecorded were likely present. The donor tested CMV seronegative, placing the donor among the 350 to 400 seronegative members of the cohort. Each donor provided a peripheral blood sample, and peripheral blood mononuclear cells were used for TCR beta sequencing. Genomic DNA was extracted from the blood cell samples with the Qiagen DNeasy Blood Extraction Kit. The clonotype was recovered from a woman aged 25 to 39 in good health and CMV-seronegative. Sequenced: PBMCs. The chain is made from TRBV2 and TRBJ2-7; the central 7 bases match TRBD2. The nucleotide sequence is given as TGTGCCAGCAGGGGGGGGACGGGCGAGCAGTACTTC. Its translation reads: CASRGGTGEQYF.